This T cell receptor (beta chain) was recorded in a study of cytomegalovirus exposure and HLA in healthy donors. In the study overall: A data release that came early held some 84 million unique TCRs from HLA-typed donors.

The PCR employed 60 Vbeta primers together with 13 Jbeta primers. The data were produced by immunoSEQ multiplex PCR, yet TCRdb's version contains in-frame clones alone and is incomplete. This specimen shows about 160,000 clones; the ten leading clones hold over 1%. The CDR3 is 14 amino acids. This rearrangement joins TRBV21-1 to TRBJ2-7; the table's D call of TRBD2 was not tested on the DNA. TRBV21-1 is labeled a pseudogene. The sequencing input was PBMCs. The TCR originated in a woman aged 55-70 years in good health and CMV-seronegative. For the CDR3, the DNA is TGTGCCAGCAGCAAAGGGTGGGAGGGGGAAGAGCAGTACTTC. It codes for CASSKGWEGEEQYF.